The 12 T cell receptor beta chains below all came from one sample that was sequenced in a study of T cells in tuberculosis listed by TCRdb under 2018. Receptor amplification or capture employed the immunoSEQ multiplex PCR assay. TCRdb stores this immuneACCESS table with in-frame sequences only. Part of the clones is absent; in the studies checked, under half of the shortfall reflects unresolved V genes, and no reason is known for the rest. This sample is represented by 40,000 to 45,000 clones; 94% of them were singletons. Of the sample, about 2% falls within the top ten clones. Source material: PBMCs. These receptors all stem from a donor between 10 and 35 years old with latent tuberculosis or without tuberculosis infection. Some clones in this sample may be carry-over from other donors' samples.

This clone was seen more than once but under ten times. The genes are TRBV4-2 and TRBJ1-1, with a tentative D call TRBD1 (6 bases). V was clipped by 3 bases and J by 3 bases, with 11 bases between them. CDR1 is LGHNA and CDR2 is YNFKEQ in the germline V gene. This CDR3 region has 14 residues. The CDR3 DNA follows: TGTGCCAGCAGCCATGACGAGGGGGACACTGAAGCTTTCTTT. Its protein is CASSHDEGDTEAFF.

This clone was detected only once. The germline gene is not matched at one end of the junction; a read error may be the cause. This chain uses TRBV7-9 with TRBJ1-5; D may be TRBD1 (5 bases). The CDR3 sequence is 16 residues long. Germline CDR1 reads SEHNR; CDR2 reads FQNEAQ (reference sequence). CDR3 bases: TGTGCCAGCAGCCCCCAAGGAGGGAGGGGCAACCAGCCCCAGCATTTT. Protein product: CASSPQGGRGNQPQHF.

The rearrangement links TRBV7-3 to TRBJ1-2, with D maybe TRBD1 (6 bases). The CDR3 contains 15 residues. Germline CDR1 and CDR2: SGHTA and FQGTGA. Between the trimmed V and J ends, which lost 8 bases and 10 bases, there was a span of 26 bases. CDR3 sequence reads: CASGGDSQQMTVYTF. CDR3 coding DNA: TGTGCCAGCGGGGGCGATTCACAACAAATGACGGTCTACACCTTC.

This chain connects TRBV9 to TRBJ1-2; 7 bases are shared with TRBD1. This CDR3 comprises 16 residues. In germline, CDR1 is SGDLS, CDR2 YYNGEE. J was trimmed by 4 bases and V by 3 bases; bases with no gene match: 12. For the CDR3, the DNA is TGTGCCAGCAGCGGTCCTTTTGGGACAGAACCCTATGGCTACACCTTC. As protein: CASSGPFGTEPYGYTF.

CDR3 DNA sequence: TGTGCCATCACCCGACAGGGGGACGACACTGAAGCTTTCTTT. This sequence encodes CAITRQGDDTEAFF. This chain joins TRBV10-3 and TRBJ1-1; 9 bases fit TRBD1. Trimming at V came to 7 bases and at J to 3 bases, leaving 6 bases not matched to a gene. Germline lookup yields CDR1 ENHRY and CDR2 SYGVKD. The length of the CDR3 is 14 residues.

The chain recombines TRBV4-3 with TRBJ2-4; D uncertain. CDR1 LGHNA and CDR2 YSLEER come from the germline V gene. The CDR3 totals 17 residues. Trimming took 1 base from V and 0 from J, leaving 13 bases between them. CDR3 nucleotide sequence: TGCGCCAGCAGCCAAGTATCAGGTCCTCTAGCCAAAAACATTCAGTACTTC. Protein product: CASSQVSGPLAKNIQYF.

This clone appeared a single time. The rearrangement links TRBV30 to TRBJ2-7, with 8 bases aligning to TRBD1. This CDR3 region has 15 residues. V lost 1 base to trimming and J lost 2 bases; unmatched junction nucleotides: 7. The V gene's germline CDR1 is GTSNPN and CDR2 SVGIG (reference sequence). The CDR3 region is CAWSAGTGPAYEQYF. The CDR3 nucleotides read TGTGCCTGGAGTGCAGGGACAGGACCGGCCTACGAGCAGTACTTC.

The chain has TRBV19 and TRBJ2-1; 10 bases agree with TRBD2. After removal of 6 bases from V and 4 bases from J, the junction contained 9 bases not matched to a gene. The CDR3 runs 16 residues. CDR1 and CDR2 from the germline V gene are LNHDA and SQIVND (reference sequence). CDR3 sequence (DNA): TGTGCCAGTAGAGGGGCTAGCGGGAGAGTTTACAATGAGCAGTTCTTC. Encoded protein: CASRGASGRVYNEQFF.

The V and J genes are TRBV28 and TRBJ2-7; 14 bases align to TRBD2. CDR1 is MDHEN and CDR2 is SYDVKM in the germline V gene. Trimming at V came to 7 bases and at J to 2 bases, leaving 10 bases not matched to a gene. This CDR3 region has 17 residues. CDR3 amino acids: CASNPTSGRASAYEQYF. The CDR3 DNA reads as TGTGCCAGCAACCCGACTAGCGGGAGGGCCTCAGCCTACGAGCAGTACTTC.

The chain joins TRBV4-1 to TRBJ2-7; a possible D gene is TRBD2 (5 bases). Germline-derived CDR1 and CDR2 are MGHRA and YSYEKL. There are 13 residues in the CDR3. Trimming removed 4 bases at V and 9 bases at J, with 16 bases between. For the CDR3, the DNA is TGCGCCAGCAGCCCTTACCAAGAGGGTCGGCAGTACTTC. Residues: CASSPYQEGRQYF.

J is TRBJ2-7 and V is TRBV5-1, with TRBD1 identical over 9 bases. Looked up from germline, CDR1 is SGHRS and CDR2 is YFSETQ. The CDR3 is 15 amino acids. Losses at the gene ends were 4 bases for V and 3 bases for J; bases not matched to a gene: 8. The CDR3, as DNA: TGCGCCAGCAGCCCCCGGGACAGGGTTTACTACGAGCAGTACTTC. Amino acid sequence: CASSPRDRVYYEQYF.

V gene TRBV9 combines with J gene TRBJ2-7; 8 nucleotides match TRBD1. The germline CDR1 and CDR2 sequences are SGDLS and YYNGEE. V lost 3 bases and J lost 2; bases outside the gene matches: 4. The CDR3 covers 14 residues. CDR3 residues: CASSETGEPYEQYF. The CDR3 bases are TGTGCCAGCAGCGAGACAGGGGAGCCCTACGAGCAGTACTTC.